This entry lists 13 T cell receptor beta chains sequenced from one sample in a study of OX40 agonist ivuxolimab in advanced cancers. Sequencing used immunoSEQ multiplex PCR; TCRdb keeps in-frame clones, though not all of them. Of roughly 70,000 clones detected, approximately 90% appear once; the ten largest clones hold about 5.5%. The sample consisted of CD4+ or CD8+ T cells sorted from blood, taken in a trial of the OX40 agonist ivuxolimab. Source of these receptors: an adult with an advanced solid tumor such as melanoma, head and neck, liver or kidney cancer.

This chain connects TRBV28 to TRBJ2-7; TRBD1 or TRBD2 may be the D gene (5 bases each). Germline V gene lookup returns CDR1 MDHEN and CDR2 SYDVKM. The CDR3 contains 20 residues. V was pared by 3 bases and J by 1 base, with 28 bases between. In nucleotides, the CDR3 is TGTGCCAGCAGTTTCGGCTCTCAGGGAGTGAAGTTATTTGTTTCCTACGAGCAGTACTTC. It yields the protein CASSFGSQGVKLFVSYEQYF. Using reference TRBV28 and TRBJ2-7 for the parts outside the CDR3, the full variable domain is DVKVTQSSRYLVKRTGEKVFLECVQDMDHENMFWYRQDPGLGLRLIYFSYDVKMKEKGDIPEGYSVSREKKERFSLILESASTNQTSMYLCASSFGSQGVKLFVSYEQYFGPGTRLTVT.

The table lists this clone with a count of one. The gene calls are TRBV5-4 and TRBJ1-1; D is undetermined. Deletions cut 0 bases from V and 4 bases from J, with 7 bases between. The CDR3 runs to 13 residues. Germline V gives CDR1 SGHNT, CDR2 YYREEE (reference sequence). CDR3 loop: CASSLDGLTEAFF. The CDR3 nucleotides read TGTGCCAGCAGCTTGGACGGGCTCACTGAAGCTTTCTTT.

V gene TRBV13 combines with J gene TRBJ2-7; TRBD1 agrees at 10 bases. Germline V gives CDR1 PRHDT, CDR2 FYEKMQ (reference sequence). Trimming cost V 5 bases and J 0 bases; bases outside gene matches: 4. CDR3 length: 15 amino acids. The CDR3 coding sequence is TGTGCCAGCAGCGCAGGGACAGGGGACTCCTACGAGCAGTACTTC. Its translation is CASSAGTGDSYEQYF.

On this clone itself: Within the sample, other DNA sequences also encode this same CDR3. V usage is TRBV6-9 and J usage is TRBJ2-7; 7 bases match TRBD1. The V gene end was trimmed by 4 bases and the J gene end by 5 bases; junction bases not matched to a gene: 5. The V gene's germline CDR1 is MNHGY and CDR2 SVAAGI. The CDR3 has 13 residues. In DNA form, the CDR3 reads TGTGCCAGCAGTTGGAGACAGGGCAACGAGCAGTACTTC. This encodes CASSWRQGNEQYF.

The rearrangement uses TRBV28 and TRBJ2-2, with D possibly being TRBD2 (5 bases). CDR1 and CDR2 (germline): MDHEN, SYDVKM. The germline V and J ends were trimmed by 4 bases and 0 bases, with 18 bases remaining between them. The CDR3 length is 18 residues. The DNA for the CDR3 is TGTGCCAGCAGTTCCTGGGGTCAAACTAGTACGAACACCGGGGAGCTGTTTTTT. Residues: CASSSWGQTSTNTGELFF.

The rearrangement joins TRBV5-6 to TRBJ2-7; a possible D gene is TRBD1 (6 bases). CDR3 length: 16 residues. The V gene's germline CDR1 is SGHDT and CDR2 YYEEEE. V lost 6 bases, J lost 3 bases, and 22 bases lay in between. The CDR3 is CASIGDRRKESYEQYF. CDR3 DNA: TGTGCCAGCATCGGTGACAGGCGGAAAGAGAGCTACGAGCAGTACTTC.

The V gene is TRBV4-2, the J gene TRBJ1-4; possible D gene TRBD1, 5 bases. Germline V gene lookup returns CDR1 LGHNA and CDR2 YNFKEQ. The V end was cut by 0 bases, the J end by 8 bases, with 13 bases between. The CDR3 has 15 amino acids. CDR3 in DNA: TGTGCCAGCAGCCAAGATGCGGGGGGTGACGAAAAACTGTTTTTT. Its translation is CASSQDAGGDEKLFF.

This chain connects TRBV11-1 to TRBJ2-1; no definite D call. The CDR3 is 14 amino acids. CDR1 and CDR2 (germline): SGHAT, FQDESV (reference sequence). V lost 6 bases and J 4 bases, leaving 13 bases between the germline ends. The CDR3 sequence is CASSSRSGYNEQFF. CDR3 coding DNA: TGTGCCAGCAGTTCGAGATCCGGATACAATGAGCAGTTCTTC.

This clone was detected only a few times. The chain joins TRBV9 to TRBJ2-1, with a possible D match to TRBD2 (6 bases). This CDR3 has 15 residues. The germline gives CDR1 SGDLS, CDR2 YYNGEE. Trimming took off 3 bases at V and 9 bases at J, with 19 bases between the two ends. DNA for the CDR3: TGTGCCAGCAGCGGCAGTTCGGGTAGCGGTACTGAGCAGTTCTTC. Its protein is CASSGSSGSGTEQFF.

V gene TRBV6-1 combines with J gene TRBJ1-6; D gene ambiguous. V was pared by 3 bases and J by 7 bases, with 16 bases between. This CDR3 has 16 amino acids. Germline V gene sequence: CDR1 MNHNS, CDR2 SASEGT. The CDR3 DNA is TGTGCCAGCAGTGAGTATCCCGTGGTTCTGAATTCACCCCTCCACTTT. Its protein is CASSEYPVVLNSPLHF.

The chain employs TRBV9 and TRBJ1-5; weak D call: TRBD1 (5 bases). In germline, CDR1 is SGDLS, CDR2 YYNGEE. Deletions cut 4 bases from V and 0 bases from J, with 8 bases between. The CDR3 spans 14 residues. The chain's CDR3 is CASSQRGSNQPQHF. Here the CDR3 DNA reads TGTGCCAGCAGCCAGAGGGGTAGCAATCAGCCCCAGCATTTT.

The rearrangement uses TRBV7-9 and TRBJ2-7; TRBD1 aligns across 7 bases. CDR1 and CDR2 from the germline V gene are SEHNR and FQNEAQ (reference sequence). With V trimmed by 5 bases and J by 1 base, 8 bases remained unmatched. This CDR3 has 15 amino acids. CDR3 in amino acids: CASSHGQDSSYEQYF. The CDR3 DNA reads TGTGCCAGCAGCCACGGACAGGACTCTTCCTACGAGCAGTACTTC.

This rearrangement joins TRBV27 to TRBJ2-7; 10 bases match TRBD2. V lost 2 bases and J lost 3; bases outside the gene matches: 1. The length of the CDR3 is 14 residues. Per germline, CDR1 MNHEY and CDR2 SMNVEV (reference sequence). CDR3 coding DNA: TGTGCCAGCAGTTTACTAGCGGGGGTCTACGAGCAGTACTTC. This translates into CASSLLAGVYEQYF.